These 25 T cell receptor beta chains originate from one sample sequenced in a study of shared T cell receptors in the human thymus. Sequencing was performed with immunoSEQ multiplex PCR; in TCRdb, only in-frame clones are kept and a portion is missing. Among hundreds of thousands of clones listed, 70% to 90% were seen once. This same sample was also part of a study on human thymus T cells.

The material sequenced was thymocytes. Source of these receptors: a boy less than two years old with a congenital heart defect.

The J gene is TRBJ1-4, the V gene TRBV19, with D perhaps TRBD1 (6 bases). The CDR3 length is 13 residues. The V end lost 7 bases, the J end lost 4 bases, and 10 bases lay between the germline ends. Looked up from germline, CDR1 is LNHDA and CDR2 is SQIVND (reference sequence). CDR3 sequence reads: CASKGRGNEKLFF. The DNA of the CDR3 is TGTGCCAGTAAGGGCAGGGGTAATGAAAAACTGTTTTTT. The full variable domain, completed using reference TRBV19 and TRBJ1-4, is DGGITQSPKYLFRKEGQNVTLSCEQNLNHDAMYWYRQDPGQGLRLIYYSQIVNDFQKGDIAEGYSVSREKKESFPLTVTSAQKNPTAFYLCASKGRGNEKLFFGSGTQLSVL.

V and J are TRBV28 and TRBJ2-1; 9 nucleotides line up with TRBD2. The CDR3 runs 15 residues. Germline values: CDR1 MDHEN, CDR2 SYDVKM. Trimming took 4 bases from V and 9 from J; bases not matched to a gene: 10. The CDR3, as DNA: TGTGCCAGCAGTTGGCGGGAGGGCCCTCGAGGTGAGCAGTTCTTC. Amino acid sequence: CASSWREGPRGEQFF.

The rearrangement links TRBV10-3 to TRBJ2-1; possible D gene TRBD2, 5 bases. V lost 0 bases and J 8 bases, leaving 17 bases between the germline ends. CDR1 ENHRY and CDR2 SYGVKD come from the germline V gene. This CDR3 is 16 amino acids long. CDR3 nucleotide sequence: TGTGCCATCAGTGAGTCGCGAGGACTCAAAACGGATGAGCAGTTCTTC. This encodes CAISESRGLKTDEQFF.

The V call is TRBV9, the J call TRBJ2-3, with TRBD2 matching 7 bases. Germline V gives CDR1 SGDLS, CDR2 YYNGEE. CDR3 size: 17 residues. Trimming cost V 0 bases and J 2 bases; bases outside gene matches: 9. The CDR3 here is CASSVEGASGFTDTQYF. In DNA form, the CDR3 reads TGTGCCAGCAGCGTAGAGGGCGCTAGCGGATTCACAGATACGCAGTATTTT.

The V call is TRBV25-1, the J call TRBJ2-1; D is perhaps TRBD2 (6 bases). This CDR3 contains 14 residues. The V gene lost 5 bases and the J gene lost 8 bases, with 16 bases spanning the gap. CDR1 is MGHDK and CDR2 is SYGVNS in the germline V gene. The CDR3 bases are TGTGCCAGCAGTAGGAGGGGCTCCCGGGATGAGCAGTTCTTC. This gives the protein CASSRRGSRDEQFF.

The DNA of the CDR3 is TGCGCCAGCAGCCAAGAGGCGGGGAACACTGAAGCTTTCTTT. As protein: CASSQEAGNTEAFF. The V gene is TRBV4-3, the J gene TRBJ1-1; no definite D call. V was shortened by 0 bases and J by 1 base, with 6 bases between the two germline ends. This CDR3 contains 14 residues. The germline gives CDR1 LGHNA, CDR2 YSLEER.

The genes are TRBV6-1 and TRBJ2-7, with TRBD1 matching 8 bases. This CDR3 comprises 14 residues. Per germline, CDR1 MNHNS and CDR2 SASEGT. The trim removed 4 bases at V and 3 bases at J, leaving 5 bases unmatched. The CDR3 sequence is CASSVQGALYEQYF. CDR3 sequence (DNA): TGTGCCAGCAGTGTCCAGGGGGCTCTCTACGAGCAGTACTTC.

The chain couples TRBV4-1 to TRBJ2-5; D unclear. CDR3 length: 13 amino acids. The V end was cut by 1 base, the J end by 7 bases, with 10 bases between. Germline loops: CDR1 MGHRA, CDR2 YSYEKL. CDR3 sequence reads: CASSQAPFGTQYF. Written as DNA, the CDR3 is TGCGCCAGCAGCCAAGCCCCATTCGGGACCCAGTACTTC.

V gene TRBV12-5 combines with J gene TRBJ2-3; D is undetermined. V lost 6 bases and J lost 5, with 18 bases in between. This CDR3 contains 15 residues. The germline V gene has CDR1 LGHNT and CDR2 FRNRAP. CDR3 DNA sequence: TGTGCTAGTGGCCCCGTAGCCAACGGAAGAGATACGCAGTATTTT. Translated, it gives CASGPVANGRDTQYF.

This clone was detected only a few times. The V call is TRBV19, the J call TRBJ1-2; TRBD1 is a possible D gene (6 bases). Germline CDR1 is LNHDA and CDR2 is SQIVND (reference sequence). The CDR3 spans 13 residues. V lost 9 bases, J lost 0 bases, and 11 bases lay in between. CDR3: CASRQATNYGYTF. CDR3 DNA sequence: TGTGCCAGCCGACAGGCCACTAACTATGGCTACACCTTC.

CDR3 nucleotide sequence: TGTGCCAGCAGCTTAGTGCAGGACACCAATGAGCAGTTCTTC. This encodes CASSLVQDTNEQFF. The chain employs TRBV7-9 and TRBJ2-1, with D possibly being TRBD1 (5 bases). CDR1 and CDR2 (germline): SEHNR, FQNEAQ (reference sequence). The CDR3 runs to 14 residues. With 1 base removed from V and 6 bases from J, the gap between germline ends came to 10 bases.

CDR3 bases: TGTGCCAGCAGCGGCAAACTAGCGGAGGGGGAAGATACGCAGTATTTT. This encodes CASSGKLAEGEDTQYF. The chain combines TRBV9 with TRBJ2-3; TRBD2 aligns across 8 bases. This CDR3 is 16 amino acids long. CDR1 SGDLS and CDR2 YYNGEE come from the germline V gene. With V trimmed by 3 bases and J by 5 bases, 11 bases remained unmatched.

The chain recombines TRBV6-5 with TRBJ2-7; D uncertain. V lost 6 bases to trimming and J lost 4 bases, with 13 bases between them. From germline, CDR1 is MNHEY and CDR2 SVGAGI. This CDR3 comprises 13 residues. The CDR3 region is CASSQKVTYEQYF. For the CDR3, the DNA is TGTGCCAGCAGCCAGAAAGTTACGTACGAGCAGTACTTC.

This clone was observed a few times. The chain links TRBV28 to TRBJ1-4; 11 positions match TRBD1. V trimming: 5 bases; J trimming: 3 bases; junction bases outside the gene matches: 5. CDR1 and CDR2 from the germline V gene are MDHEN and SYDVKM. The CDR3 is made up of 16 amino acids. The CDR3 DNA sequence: TGTGCCAGCAGTACAAAGGACAGGGGGCCTAATGAAAAACTGTTTTTT. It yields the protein CASSTKDRGPNEKLFF.

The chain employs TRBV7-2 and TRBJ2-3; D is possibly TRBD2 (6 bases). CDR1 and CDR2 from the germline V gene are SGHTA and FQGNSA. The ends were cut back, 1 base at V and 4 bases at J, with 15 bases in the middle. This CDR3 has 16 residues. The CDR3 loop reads CASSLGGGDVSDTQYF. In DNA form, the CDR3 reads TGTGCCAGCAGCTTAGGCGGAGGGGATGTATCAGATACGCAGTATTTT.

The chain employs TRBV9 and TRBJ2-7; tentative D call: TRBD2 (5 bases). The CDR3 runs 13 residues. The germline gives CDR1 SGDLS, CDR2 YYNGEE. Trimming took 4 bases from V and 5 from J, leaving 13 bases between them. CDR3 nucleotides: TGTGCCAGCAGCCCCGGAGGTGGTAACGAGCAGTACTTC. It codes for CASSPGGGNEQYF. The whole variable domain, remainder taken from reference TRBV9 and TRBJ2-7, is DSGVTQTPKHLITATGQRVTLRCSPRSGDLSVYWYQQSLDQGLQFLIQYYNGEERAKGNILERFSAQQFPDLHSELNLSSLELGDSALYFCASSPGGGNEQYFGPGTRLTVT.

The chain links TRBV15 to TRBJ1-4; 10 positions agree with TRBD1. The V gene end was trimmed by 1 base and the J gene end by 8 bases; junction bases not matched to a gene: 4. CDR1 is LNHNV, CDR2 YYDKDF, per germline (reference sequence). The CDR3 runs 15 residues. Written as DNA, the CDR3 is TGTGCCACCAGCAGAGTTTGGGGACAGGGGGAAAAACTGTTTTTT. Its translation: CATSRVWGQGEKLFF.

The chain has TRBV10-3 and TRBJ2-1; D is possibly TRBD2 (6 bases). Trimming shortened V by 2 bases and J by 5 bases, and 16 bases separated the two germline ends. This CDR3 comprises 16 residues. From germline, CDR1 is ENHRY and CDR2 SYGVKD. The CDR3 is CAISEGGSGLHNEQFF. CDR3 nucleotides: TGTGCCATCAGTGAGGGAGGGTCGGGGCTCCACAATGAGCAGTTCTTC.

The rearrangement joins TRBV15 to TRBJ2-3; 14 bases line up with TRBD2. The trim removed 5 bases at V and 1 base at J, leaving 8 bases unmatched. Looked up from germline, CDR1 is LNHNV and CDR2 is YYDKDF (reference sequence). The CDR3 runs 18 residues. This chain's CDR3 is CATSFPGLAGEGTDTQYF. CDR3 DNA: TGTGCCACCAGCTTTCCGGGACTAGCGGGAGAAGGCACAGATACGCAGTATTTT. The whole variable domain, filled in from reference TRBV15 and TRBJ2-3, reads DAMVIQNPRYQVTQFGKPVTLSCSQTLNHNVMYWYQQKSSQAPKLLFHYYDKDFNNEADTPDNFQSRRPNTSFCFLDIRSPGLGDTAMYLCATSFPGLAGEGTDTQYFGPGTRLTVL.

The CDR3 sequence: CASSLGSSGDSTDTQYF. The CDR3 coding sequence is TGTGCCAGCAGCTTAGGTTCTAGCGGAGATAGCACAGATACGCAGTATTTT. This chain links TRBV7-9 with TRBJ2-3; the match to TRBD2 covers 7 bases. The CDR3 totals 17 residues. CDR1 is SEHNR and CDR2 is FQNEAQ in the germline V gene (reference sequence). V was clipped by 1 base and J by 0 bases; unmatched bases: 7.

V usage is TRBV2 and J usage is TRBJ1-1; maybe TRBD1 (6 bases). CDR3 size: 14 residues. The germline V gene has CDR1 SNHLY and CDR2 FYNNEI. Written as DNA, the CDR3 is TGTGCATCGAGGGGGGGGTACATGAACACTGAAGCTTTCTTT. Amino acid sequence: CASRGGYMNTEAFF.

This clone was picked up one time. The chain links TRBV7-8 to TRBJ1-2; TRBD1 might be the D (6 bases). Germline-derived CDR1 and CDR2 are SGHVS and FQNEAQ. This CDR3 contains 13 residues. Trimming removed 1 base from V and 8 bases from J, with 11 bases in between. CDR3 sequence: CASSLEGGLGYTF. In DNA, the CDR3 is TGTGCCAGCAGCTTAGAGGGGGGGCTCGGCTACACCTTC. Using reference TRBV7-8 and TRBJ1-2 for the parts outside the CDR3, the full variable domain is GAGVSQSPRYKVAKRGQDVALRCDPISGHVSLFWYQQALGQGPEFLTYFQNEAQLDKSGLPSDRFFAERPEGSVSTLKIQRTQQEDSAVYLCASSLEGGLGYTFGSGTRLTVV.

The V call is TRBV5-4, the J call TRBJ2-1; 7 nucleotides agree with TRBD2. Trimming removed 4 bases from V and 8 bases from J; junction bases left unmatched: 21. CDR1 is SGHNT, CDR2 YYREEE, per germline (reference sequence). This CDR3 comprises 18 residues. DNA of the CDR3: TGTGCCAGCAGCCGACGCCCTCGGCGGGAGACCTTTTGGGATGAGCAGTTCTTC. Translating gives CASSRRPRRETFWDEQFF.

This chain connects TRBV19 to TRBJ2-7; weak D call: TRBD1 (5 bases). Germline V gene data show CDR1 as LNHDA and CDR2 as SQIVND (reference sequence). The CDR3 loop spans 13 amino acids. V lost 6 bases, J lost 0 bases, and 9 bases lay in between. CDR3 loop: CASSPGFSYEQYF. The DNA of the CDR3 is TGTGCCAGTAGCCCAGGGTTCTCCTACGAGCAGTACTTC.

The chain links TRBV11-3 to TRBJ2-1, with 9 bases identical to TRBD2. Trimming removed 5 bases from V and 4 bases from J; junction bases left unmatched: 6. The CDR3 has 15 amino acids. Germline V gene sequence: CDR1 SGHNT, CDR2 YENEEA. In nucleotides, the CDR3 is TGTGCCAGCAGCATGTTAGCGGGAGATTACAATGAGCAGTTCTTC. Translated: CASSMLAGDYNEQFF. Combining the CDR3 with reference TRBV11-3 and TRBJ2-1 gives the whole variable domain EAGVVQSPRYKIIEKKQPVAFWCNPISGHNTLYWYLQNLGQGPELLIRYENEEAVDDSQLPKDRFSAERLKGVDSTLKIQPAELGDSAVYLCASSMLAGDYNEQFFGPGTRLTVL.